This T cell receptor beta chain was captured by sequencing in a study of T-cell memory formation after mild COVID-19 (dated by TCRdb to 2020 to 2023). In terms of the full investigation: TCR sequence clusters from the two donors were found to be largely donor specific. T-cell clones expanding and contracting after mild COVID-19 in a couple of donors were tracked by longitudinal TCRalpha and TCRbeta repertoire sequencing. Two young, previously healthy adult volunteers, one female and one male, were included in the cohort.

As regards this clonotype: Its binding antigen is unknown. No much larger clone exists at a distance of one base, and base qualities are not known.

For sequencing, an Illumina NovaSeq 6000 was employed. TCRalpha and TCRbeta cDNA libraries were built by 5'RACE with constant-segment primers, adding sample barcodes and unique molecular identifiers. RNA was extracted from every sample with Trizol reagent. Libraries were amplified in two PCR steps, with a second sample barcode and Illumina TruSeq adapters added in the second step. Sequencing of libraries was performed on an Illumina NovaSeq with 2 x 150 bp paired-end reads. The authors processed their data as follows. Reads were demultiplexed and collapsed into UMI-guided consensus sequences with migec v1.2.7. Using mixcr v2.1.11, the UMI consensuses were aligned to TRA and TRB V and J templates and assembled into clonotypes. A clonotype was counted as expanded or contracted only if both edgeR and NoisET called the change significant, with noise models trained on biological replicates. For edgeR calls, the thresholds were a false discovery rate-adjusted p below 0.01 and a log2 fold-change of 1. As an exploratory analysis of dynamics, max-normalized trajectories of the 1000 most abundant clonotypes were examined by PCA with hierarchical clustering. Separately sequenced CD4+ and CD8+ repertoires were used to assign a CD4 or CD8 phenotype to each responding clone. Starting from the raw public reads, TCRdb applied fastp trimming at Q25, assembled clones with MiXCR and retained in-frame beta chains. Entries that share a CDR3 protein sequence are merged under the most common genes and DNA. TCRdb assigned the V and J calls; the authors' analysis was not used. The sample table lists about 210,000 distinct CDR3 sequences, 8% to 11% of them with a count of one. Roughly 3% of the sample belongs to the ten largest clones.

Summary of the overall study and its limitations: Only two mild cases were covered in the study, and larger cohorts including severe cases with pre-infection samples were considered necessary. Contracting CD4+ clones turned up mainly in the CM and EM memory subsets, whereas EMRA was where CD8+ clones were enriched. Some responding clones were detected in pre-infection memory, which suggested that pre-existing cross-reactive memory T cells had joined the SARS-CoV-2 response. From day 15 to 85, contracting clones showed balanced CD4/CD8 phenotypes, whereas a second wave of clones that expanded from day 15 to 37 leaned towards CD4+. SARS-CoV-2 specificity of the second-wave clones peaking on day 37 was not confirmed.

Ficoll-Paque density gradient centrifugation was used to isolate PBMCs. Inclusive of the bounding cysteine and phenylalanine, the CDR3 is 14 residues long. Only the CDR3 region is kept as DNA, spanning 42 bases read in frame from base 1. Trimming at the junction amounts to 1 base on V and 5 bases on J, and the germline ends lie 12 bases apart. Sequences SGHAT (CDR1) and FQNNGV (CDR2) are obtained from the germline V gene. The sample comprised PBMCs or a T cell subset sorted from them (not recorded which). The rearranged segments are TRBV11-2 and TRBJ2-7, with the D call perhaps TRBD1 or TRBD2, as 5 bases match in each case. The source of this sequence is a man in his late teens or twenties who had mild COVID-19 (a few samples of this study predate the infection). The sample titles of this study are shuffled in the database, so cell type and time point are left out; the donor was told from shared clones. CDR3 region: CASSLGGRGHEQYF. The bases are TGTGCCAGCAGCTTAGGGGGACGGGGCCACGAGCAGTACTTC. The entire variable domain, with the stretches around the CDR3 drawn from the reference TRBV11-2 and TRBJ2-7 proteins, is EAGVAQSPRYKIIEKRQSVAFWCNPISGHATLYWYQQILGQGPKLLIQFQNNGVVDDSQLPKDRFSAERLKGVDSTLKIQPAKLEDSAVYLCASSLGGRGHEQYFGPGTRLTVT.